This T cell receptor beta chain was retrieved from a study of neoadjuvant anti-PD-1 for oral cavity cancer. Across the whole study: Patients without progression got a fourth dose around day 43.

PBMC libraries mostly used 400 to 550 ng of input genomic DNA, with six replicates per sample. Data came from immunoSEQ multiplex PCR; TCRdb stores just in-frame clones and leaves some out. The repertoire holds 15,000 to 20,000 clones, with less than 75% as singletons. Stage II-IVA oral cavity squamous cell carcinoma was new and untreated by systemic or radiation therapy. No culture or expansion preceded analysis of these blood cells. Germline CDR1 LNHDA, CDR2 SQIVND (reference sequence). CDR3 length: 17 amino acids. V lost 3 bases to trimming and J lost 6 bases, with 24 bases between them. The sequenced sample was PBMCs, obtained before nivolumab (anti-PD-1) treatment. V gene TRBV19 combines with J gene TRBJ2-7; D possibly corresponds to TRBD2 (6 bases). The sequence derives from a person aged 35-79 years with oral cavity squamous cell carcinoma. The CDR3 reads CASSISGAGLGLGEQYF. The CDR3 DNA follows: TGTGCCAGTAGTATTTCGGGAGCGGGCCTCGGGCTAGGCGAGCAGTACTTC.